The 10 T cell receptor beta chains listed next were all sequenced from one sample in a study of identical twins. TCRdb processed the 5' RACE reads anew with MiXCR; each CDR3 protein has one entry. The sample includes about 220,000 distinct CDR3 sequences, approximately 7.9% seen only once; the top ten take approximately 5.4%. The data were also submitted as part of a second study, on yellow fever vaccine responses in identical twins.

The specimen sequenced was CD8+ T cells sorted from blood. The receptors here all came from a woman younger than 30 in good health.

The genes are TRBV28 and TRBJ1-2; D possibly corresponds to TRBD1 (6 bases). From germline, CDR1 is MDHEN and CDR2 SYDVKM. Trimming stripped 7 bases from V and 6 bases from J, with 27 bases between. The CDR3 totals 17 residues. CDR3 residues: CASNHQGFFTPLDGYTF. The CDR3 region has the DNA TGTGCCAGCAACCATCAGGGGTTTTTTACCCCTTTGGATGGCTACACCTTC.

This clonotype was detected only a few times. This chain connects TRBV9 to TRBJ2-7; D is ambiguous. Germline CDR1 SGDLS, CDR2 YYNGEE. V lost 7 bases and J lost 0, with 8 bases in between. CDR3 length: 12 residues. CDR3 nucleotide sequence: TGTGCCAGCGGGTCGGGCTCCTACGAGCAGTACTTC. It encodes CASGSGSYEQYF.

This clonotype was counted between two and nine times. The rearrangement joins TRBV11-2 to TRBJ2-1; 8 bases match TRBD1. Germline CDR1 and CDR2: SGHAT and FQNNGV. CDR3 size: 17 residues. V lost 1 base and J lost 4; bases outside the gene matches: 9. The CDR3 region is CASSLGGRQGIYNEQFF. The CDR3 bases are TGTGCCAGCAGCTTAGGAGGGAGACAGGGGATATACAATGAGCAGTTCTTC.

This clonotype has ten or more counts. The rearrangement links TRBV5-5 to TRBJ2-1; 11 bases align to TRBD2. The V segment lost 4 bases and the J segment 12 bases; nucleotides outside the gene matches: 12. The germline gives CDR1 SGHKS, CDR2 YYEKEE (reference sequence). The CDR3 spans 15 residues. CDR3 nucleotide sequence: TGTGCCAGCAGCCAAAGTACTAGCGGGGGAGGGGGGCAGTTCTTC. It specifies CASSQSTSGGGGQFF.

This clonotype was recorded many times. V is TRBV12-3 or TRBV12-4 and J is TRBJ1-5; TRBD1 aligns across 8 bases. With V trimmed by 6 bases and J by 4 bases, 2 bases remained unmatched. This CDR3 has 13 residues. This CDR3 reads CASRTGANQPQHF. CDR3 coding DNA: TGTGCCAGCAGGACAGGGGCTAATCAGCCCCAGCATTTT.

This clonotype was recorded many times. The chain recombines TRBV6-5 with TRBJ2-1, with 12 bases matching TRBD2. V shed 4 bases, J shed 9 bases, and the junction held 7 bases outside the gene matches. Germline V gives CDR1 MNHEY, CDR2 SVGAGI. CDR3 length: 15 residues. CDR3 DNA sequence: TGTGCCAGCAGTTTGACTAGCGGGAGTTCCGGTGAGCAGTTCTTC. Translation: CASSLTSGSSGEQFF.

This clonotype was counted many times. V usage is TRBV10-3 and J usage is TRBJ2-1; D not certain. Trimming left V 8 bases short and J 1 base short, with 9 bases between. The CDR3 sequence is 13 residues long. Germline V lookup: CDR1 ENHRY, CDR2 SYGVKD. The CDR3 DNA is TGTGCCATCGGCCGCAGTTCCTACAATGAGCAGTTCTTC. Its translation is CAIGRSSYNEQFF.

The genes are TRBV11-2 and TRBJ2-7; D is tentatively TRBD1 or TRBD2 (5 bases each). Between the trimmed V and J ends, which lost 3 bases and 4 bases, there was a span of 16 bases. The germline gives CDR1 SGHAT, CDR2 FQNNGV. This CDR3 spans 15 amino acids. Here the CDR3 reads CASSFGGGPGYEQYF. The CDR3 nucleotides are TGTGCCAGCAGCTTCGGTGGGGGTCCAGGATACGAGCAGTACTTC.

The table lists this clonotype with many counts. The chain recombines TRBV5-1 with TRBJ2-3; 7 nucleotides align to TRBD1. Trimming at V came to 2 bases and at J to 3 bases, leaving 6 bases not matched to a gene. The CDR3 is 15 amino acids. Germline values: CDR1 SGHRS, CDR2 YFSETQ. The DNA for the CDR3 is TGCGCCAGCAGCTTCTTTGAGGGGGCTACAGATACGCAGTATTTT. Protein sequence: CASSFFEGATDTQYF.

The sample holds many counts of this clonotype. V gene TRBV29-1 combines with J gene TRBJ2-1, with no clear D. Germline V gene data show CDR1 as SQVTM and CDR2 as ANQGSEA. The CDR3 consists of 12 residues. Between the trimmed V and J ends, which lost 6 bases and 0 bases, there was a span of 6 bases. Here the CDR3 reads CSVDSSYNEQFF. In DNA form, the CDR3 reads TGCAGCGTAGATTCCTCCTACAATGAGCAGTTCTTC.